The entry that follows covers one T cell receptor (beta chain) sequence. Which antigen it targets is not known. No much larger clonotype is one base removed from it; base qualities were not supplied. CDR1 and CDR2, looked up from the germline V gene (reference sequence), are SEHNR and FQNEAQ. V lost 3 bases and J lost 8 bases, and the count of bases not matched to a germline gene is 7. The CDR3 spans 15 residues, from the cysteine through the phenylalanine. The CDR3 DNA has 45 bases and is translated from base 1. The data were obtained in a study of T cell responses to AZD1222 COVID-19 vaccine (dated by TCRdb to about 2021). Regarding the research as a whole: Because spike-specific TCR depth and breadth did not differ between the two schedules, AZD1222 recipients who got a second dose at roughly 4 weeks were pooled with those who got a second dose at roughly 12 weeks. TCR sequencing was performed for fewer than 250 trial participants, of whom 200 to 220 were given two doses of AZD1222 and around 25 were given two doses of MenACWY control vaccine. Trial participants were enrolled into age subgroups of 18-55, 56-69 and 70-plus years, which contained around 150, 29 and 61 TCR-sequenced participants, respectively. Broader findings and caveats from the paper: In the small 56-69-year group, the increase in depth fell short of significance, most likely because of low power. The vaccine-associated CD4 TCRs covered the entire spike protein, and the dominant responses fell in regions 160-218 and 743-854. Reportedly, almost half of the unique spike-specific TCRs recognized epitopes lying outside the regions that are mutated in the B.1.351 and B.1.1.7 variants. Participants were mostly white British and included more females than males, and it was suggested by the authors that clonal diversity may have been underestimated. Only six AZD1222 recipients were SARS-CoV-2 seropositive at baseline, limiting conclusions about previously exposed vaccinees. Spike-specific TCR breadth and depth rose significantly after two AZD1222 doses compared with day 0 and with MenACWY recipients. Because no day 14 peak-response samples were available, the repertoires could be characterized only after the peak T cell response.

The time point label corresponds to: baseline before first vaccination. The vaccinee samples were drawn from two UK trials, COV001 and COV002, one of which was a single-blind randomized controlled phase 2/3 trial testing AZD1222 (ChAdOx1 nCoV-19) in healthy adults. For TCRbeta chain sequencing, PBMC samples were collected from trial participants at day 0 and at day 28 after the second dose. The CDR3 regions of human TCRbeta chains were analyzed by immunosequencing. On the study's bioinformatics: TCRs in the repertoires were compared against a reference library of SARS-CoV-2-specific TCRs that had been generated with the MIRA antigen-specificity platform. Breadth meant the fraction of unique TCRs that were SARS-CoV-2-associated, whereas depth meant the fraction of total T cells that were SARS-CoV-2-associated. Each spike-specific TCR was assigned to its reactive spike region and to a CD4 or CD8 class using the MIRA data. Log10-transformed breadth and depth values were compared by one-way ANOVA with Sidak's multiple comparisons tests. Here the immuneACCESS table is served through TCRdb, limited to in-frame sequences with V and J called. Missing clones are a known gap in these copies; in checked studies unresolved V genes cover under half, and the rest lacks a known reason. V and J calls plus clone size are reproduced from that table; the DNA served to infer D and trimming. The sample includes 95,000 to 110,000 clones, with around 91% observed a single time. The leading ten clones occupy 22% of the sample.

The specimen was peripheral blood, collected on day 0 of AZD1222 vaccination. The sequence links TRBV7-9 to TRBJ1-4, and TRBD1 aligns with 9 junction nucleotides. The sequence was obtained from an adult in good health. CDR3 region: CASSFRTGDREKLFF. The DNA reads TGTGCCAGCAGCTTCCGGACAGGGGACAGAGAAAAACTGTTTTTT.